This record covers a single TCR beta chain. This sample stems from a study of cytomegalovirus exposure and HLA in healthy donors. This PCR relied on a set of 60 Vbeta primers and 13 Jbeta primers. TCRdb's copy holds only in-frame clones and misses some; the assay was immunoSEQ multiplex PCR. The repertoire consists of around 120,000 clones, with approximately 78% occurring once and the leading ten covering 6.3%. The CDR3 has 15 residues. Looked up from germline, CDR1 is SGHDT and CDR2 is YYEEEE. Trimming removed 1 base at V and 8 bases at J, with 13 bases between. The receptor was derived from a woman between 40 and 55 years old in good health and CMV-seronegative. This sequence joins TRBV5-6 and TRBJ1-6, with D maybe TRBD1 (5 bases). Sequences were obtained from PBMCs. The CDR3 DNA sequence: TGTGCCAGCAGCTTGCAGGGCAGGTCCTATTCACCCCTCCACTTT. Translating it yields CASSLQGRSYSPLHF.